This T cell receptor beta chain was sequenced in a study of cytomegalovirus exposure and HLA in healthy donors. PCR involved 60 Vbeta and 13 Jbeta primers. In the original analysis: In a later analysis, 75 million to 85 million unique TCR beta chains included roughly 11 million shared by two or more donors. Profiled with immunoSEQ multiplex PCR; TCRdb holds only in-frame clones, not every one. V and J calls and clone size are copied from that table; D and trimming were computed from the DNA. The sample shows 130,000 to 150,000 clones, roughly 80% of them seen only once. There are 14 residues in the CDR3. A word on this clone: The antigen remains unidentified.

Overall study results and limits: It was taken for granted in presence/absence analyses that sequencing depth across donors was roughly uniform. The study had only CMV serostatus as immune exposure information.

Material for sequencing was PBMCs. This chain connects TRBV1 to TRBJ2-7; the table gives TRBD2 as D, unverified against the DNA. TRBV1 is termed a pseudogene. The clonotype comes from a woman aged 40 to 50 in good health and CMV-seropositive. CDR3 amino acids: CTSSQDVRIYEQYF. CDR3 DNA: TGCACCAGCAGCCAAGATGTGCGGATCTACGAGCAGTACTTC.